This is a list of T cell receptor beta chains from one sample in a study of cytomegalovirus exposure and HLA in healthy donors. Libraries were prepared by immunoSEQ multiplex PCR; TCRdb keeps only in-frame clonotypes and omits some of them. The table includes over 150,000 clones, over 75% detected once. Sequencing was done on a sample of PBMCs. These receptors all stem from a man in his forties in good health and CMV-seronegative. The CDR3 runs from the conserved cysteine through the conserved F or W. The D gene is left open where the match is weak. Size values are once, few and many counts, or a class for expanded clones, and some rows have none.

clone size,J gene,D gene,V gene,CDR3 length,CDR3 protein,CDR3 DNA
-,TRBJ1-1,-,TRBV28,11,CASSSGTEAFF,TGTGCCAGCAGTTCCGGTACTGAAGCTTTCTTT
-,TRBJ2-7,-,TRBV13,15,CASSLLGVLSYEQYF,TGTGCCAGCAGCTTACTAGGAGTTCTTTCCTACGAGCAGTACTTC
-,TRBJ2-1,TRBD2,TRBV7-2,15,CASSPTSGGHNEQFF,TGTGCCAGCAGTCCGACTAGCGGGGGTCACAATGAGCAGTTCTTC
-,TRBJ2-3,-,TRBV7-3,13,CASSLTDRDTQYF,TGTGCCAGCAGCTTAACTGACAGGGATACGCAGTATTTT
-,TRBJ2-1,-,TRBV19,14,CASSMQRAVGEQFF,TGTGCCAGTAGTATGCAGCGAGCGGTCGGAGAGCAGTTCTTC
-,TRBJ2-3,-,TRBV7-2,14,CASSLGVRTDTQYF,TGTGCCAGCAGCTTAGGAGTCCGCACAGATACGCAGTATTTT
-,TRBJ2-3,-,TRBV7-2,13,CASSRDFTDTQYF,TGTGCCAGCAGCCGGGACTTCACAGATACGCAGTATTTT
-,TRBJ2-2,TRBD1,TRBV29-1,15,CSVEGDRGSAGELFF,TGCAGCGTTGAAGGAGACAGGGGAAGCGCCGGGGAGCTGTTTTTT
once,TRBJ2-2,-,TRBV7-8,13,CASSPTKAGELFF,TGTGCCAGCAGCCCGACGAAAGCGGGGGAGCTGTTTTTT
few,TRBJ1-2,-,TRBV2,17,CASSKTGSNLANYGYTF,TGTGCCAGCAGTAAAACAGGATCTAACTTAGCTAACTATGGCTACACCTTC
-,TRBJ1-5,-,TRBV4-2,18,CASSQNSPRGLSNQPQHF,TGTGCCAGCAGCCAGAATTCACCGCGGGGGCTTAGCAATCAGCCCCAGCATTTT
-,TRBJ2-7,TRBD1,TRBV5-1,16,CASSLDGTGRTYEQYF,TGCGCCAGCAGCTTGGATGGGACAGGGCGAACCTACGAGCAGTACTTC
-,TRBJ2-2,TRBD1,TRBV7-9,17,CASSFQTGGAVAGELFF,TGTGCCAGCAGCTTTCAGACAGGGGGCGCCGTAGCCGGGGAGCTGTTTTTT
-,TRBJ2-7,-,TRBV5-8,14,CASSLGTHNYEQYF,TGTGCCAGCAGCTTGGGGACACATAACTACGAGCAGTACTTC
-,TRBJ2-1,-,TRBV30,15,CAWSLRLRDANEQFF,TGTGCCTGGAGTTTGAGACTAAGGGATGCGAATGAGCAGTTCTTC
-,TRBJ1-2,TRBD1,TRBV15,15,CATSRGPGTGGFYTF,TGTGCCACCAGCAGAGGTCCCGGGACAGGGGGCTTCTACACCTTC
-,TRBJ1-1,-,TRBV30,11,CAWIRGTEAFF,TGTGCCTGGATAAGAGGAACTGAAGCTTTCTTT
-,TRBJ1-1,TRBD1,TRBV29-1,13,CSGGQAQGTEAFF,TGCAGCGGTGGACAGGCCCAAGGGACTGAAGCTTTCTTT
-,TRBJ1-1,-,TRBV7-3,15,CASSLGGSPNTEAFF,TGTGCCAGCAGCTTAGGGGGCAGCCCGAACACTGAAGCTTTCTTT
-,TRBJ2-4,-,TRBV11-2,12,CASSLGTPPRHF,TGTGCCAGCAGCCTTGGGACTCCCCCGCGCCATTTC
-,TRBJ1-1,TRBD1,TRBV2,12,CASRVQGAEAFF,TGTGCCAGCAGGGTACAGGGGGCTGAAGCTTTCTTT
-,TRBJ2-3,-,TRBV5-4,16,CASSSVRGGRTDTQYF,TGTGCCAGCAGCTCGGTGAGGGGGGGCCGCACAGATACGCAGTATTTT
-,TRBJ2-7,-,TRBV5-1,12,CASSLAFDEQYF,TGCGCCAGCAGCTTGGCCTTCGACGAGCAGTACTTC
-,TRBJ1-1,-,TRBV30,15,CAWSVLEGRRTEAFF,TGTGCCTGGAGTGTATTGGAGGGAAGAAGGACTGAAGCTTTCTTT
few,TRBJ1-5,-,TRBV10-1,13,CASSENSNQPQHF,TGCGCCAGCAGTGAGAACAGTAATCAGCCCCAGCATTTT
-,TRBJ1-4,TRBD1,TRBV7-6,14,CASSSRGQGEKLFF,TGTGCCAGCAGCTCCCGGGGACAGGGGGAAAAACTGTTTTTT
few,TRBJ2-7,-,TRBV9,14,CASSPRGVGYEQYF,TGTGCCAGCAGCCCCCGGGGAGTAGGATACGAGCAGTACTTC
few,TRBJ2-1,-,TRBV6-5,16,CASSYRVRGAYNEQFF,TGTGCCAGCAGTTACAGGGTCAGGGGGGCATACAATGAGCAGTTCTTC
-,TRBJ2-2,TRBD2,TRBV4-2,15,CASSQDRLAGGELFF,TGTGCCAGCAGCCAAGATCGACTAGCAGGCGGGGAGCTGTTTTTT
-,TRBJ2-3,TRBD2,TRBV28,18,CASSPQGLAGGSTDTQYF,TGTGCCAGCTCCCCTCAAGGACTAGCGGGGGGTAGCACAGATACGCAGTATTTT
few,TRBJ1-1,-,TRBV28,12,CASSLGTGEAFF,TGTGCCAGCAGTTTGGGTACAGGGGAAGCTTTCTTT
-,TRBJ1-3,TRBD1,TRBV5-1,15,CASSFTGDSGNTIYF,TGCGCCAGCAGCTTTACAGGGGACTCTGGAAACACCATATATTTT
-,TRBJ2-3,TRBD2,TRBV27,15,CASSLVAGGADTQYF,TGTGCCAGCAGTTTGGTAGCGGGGGGGGCAGATACGCAGTATTTT
few,TRBJ2-7,-,TRBV15,14,CATSKGVEVSEQYF,TGTGCCACCAGCAAGGGGGTAGAGGTCAGCGAGCAGTACTTC
-,TRBJ2-5,-,TRBV7-2,17,CASSLAPSGEGQETQYF,TGTGCCAGCAGCTTAGCCCCCAGCGGAGAAGGCCAAGAGACCCAGTACTTC
-,TRBJ2-1,-,TRBV25-1,16,CASSDNPYGGKGEQFF,TGTGCCAGCAGTGACAACCCGTATGGGGGGAAGGGTGAGCAGTTCTTC
few,TRBJ1-1,TRBD1,TRBV4-3,19,CASSQSPATGGSYSGEAFF,TGCGCCAGCAGCCAAAGCCCGGCGACAGGGGGCTCTTATTCGGGTGAAGCTTTCTTT
-,TRBJ2-7,TRBD2,TRBV11-2,14,CASSFTGRAYEQYF,TGTGCCAGCAGCTTTACTGGGAGGGCCTACGAGCAGTACTTC
-,TRBJ2-7,-,TRBV4-1,13,CASSQSQGNEQYF,TGCGCCAGCAGCCAATCACAGGGCAACGAGCAGTACTTC
-,TRBJ2-7,-,TRBV5-4,13,CASSLVGAAEQYF,TGTGCCAGCAGCTTGGTGGGCGCAGCCGAGCAGTACTTC
-,TRBJ2-7,-,TRBV7-9,13,CASSSRDTYEQYF,TGTGCCAGCAGCTCCCGGGACACCTACGAGCAGTACTTC
-,TRBJ1-4,-,TRBV18,16,CASSPHRGGTNEKLFF,TGTGCCAGCTCACCTCATAGGGGAGGAACTAATGAAAAACTGTTTTTT
-,TRBJ2-7,-,TRBV4-1,15,CASSQKETSTYEQYF,TGCGCCAGCAGCCAGAAAGAGACTAGTACTTACGAGCAGTACTTC